This T cell receptor (beta chain) was documented in a study of shared clonotypes between healthy human individuals. Broader study findings: Larger estimated richness was generally recorded for naive subsets relative to memory subsets.

All participating donors were Caucasian adults from Nashville, Tennessee. Partitioning of CD4+ cells yielded a CD45RA+ naive subset and a CD45RA-negative memory subset. In regard to this clone: Its cognate antigen is unknown.

Libraries were prepared by immunoSEQ multiplex PCR; TCRdb keeps only in-frame clonotypes and omits some of them. The table has 1.4 million or so clones, just under 99% seen once. Germline CDR1 and CDR2: SGHAT and FQNNGV. Germline trimming cut 3 bases from V and 1 base from J; bases unmatched to any gene: 12. The CDR3 contains 19 residues. This receptor was taken from a man in his thirties or forties in good health. Sequencing was done on a sample of naive CD4+ T cells sorted from blood. Subset given: CD45RA+ positively selected. V is TRBV11-2 and J is TRBJ2-3; 11 nucleotides line up with TRBD2. The CDR3 region has the DNA TGTGCCAGCAGCTTCGGATTAGCGGGAGGGTTACTCGGCACAGATACGCAGTATTTT. Translation gives CASSFGLAGGLLGTDTQYF.